This T cell receptor beta chain originates from a study of T-cell memory formation after mild COVID-19. About the research overall: TCR clusters showed largely donor specificity.

Constant-segment primers and 5'RACE yielded cDNA libraries for TCR alpha and TCR beta, each carrying sample barcodes and UMIs. In TCRdb, the 5' RACE reads were re-called with MiXCR into one record per CDR3 protein. The sample holds 350,000 to 500,000 distinct CDR3 sequences, under 25% seen once. This clonotype was counted between two and nine times. Its antigen is currently unknown. Overall study results and limits: Several responding clones turned up in pre-infection memory, indicating that cross-reactive memory may have taken part. Nothing confirmed that second-wave clones peaking on day 37 were specific for SARS-CoV-2.

This clonotype was sampled from an adult woman who had mild COVID-19 (a few samples of this study predate the infection). Cell type and time point are not known. Sequencing used PBMCs or a T cell subset sorted from them (not recorded which).

The CDR3 DNA reads as TGCAGCGCCCGCCTGCTGGGGGTAACAGATACGCAGTATTTT. Translation gives CSARLLGVTDTQYF. V is TRBV29-1 and J is TRBJ2-3, with D tentatively TRBD1 or TRBD2 (5 bases each). V dropped 7 bases and J dropped 3 bases, with 17 bases sitting between them. The CDR3 covers 14 residues. Germline-derived CDR1 and CDR2 are SQVTM and ANQGSEA.